Below, 7 T cell receptor beta chains from the same sample are listed, as sequenced in a study of radiation and T cells in renal cell carcinoma. Noted time point: blood 2 weeks post-SBRT. Treatment given: 15 Gy SBRT to primary tumor, nephrectomy 4 weeks later. Repertoires were generated with immunoSEQ multiplex PCR, while TCRdb's copy carries only in-frame clones and drops some. The repertoire holds some 120,000 clones, with about 81% as singletons. The sample consisted of blood, taken from a patient whose treatment included radiotherapy and nephrectomy. All receptors derive from a middle-aged man with renal cell carcinoma.

The chain employs TRBV19 and TRBJ1-5; D is unclear. The CDR3 has 15 amino acids. Germline CDR1 reads LNHDA; CDR2 reads SQIVND (reference sequence). The V end lost 3 bases, the J end lost 0 bases, and 9 bases lay between the germline ends. The CDR3 bases are TGTGCCAGTAGTATCGTGGGGTATAGCAATCAGCCCCAGCATTTT. Amino acid sequence: CASSIVGYSNQPQHF.

This chain uses TRBV5-1 with TRBJ2-7; D possibly corresponds to TRBD1 (6 bases). CDR3 length: 12 amino acids. Per the germline V gene, CDR1 is SGHRS and CDR2 is YFSETQ. The V gene lost 0 bases and the J gene lost 6 bases, with 7 bases spanning the gap. CDR3 coding DNA: TGCGCCAGCAGCTTGGAACAGGGCGAGCAGTACTTC. Amino acids: CASSLEQGEQYF. Combining the CDR3 with reference TRBV5-1 and TRBJ2-7 gives the whole variable domain KAGVTQTPRYLIKTRGQQVTLSCSPISGHRSVSWYQQTPGQGLQFLFEYFSETQRNKGNFPGRFSGRQFSNSRSEMNVSTLELGDSALYLCASSLEQGEQYFGPGTRLTVT.

This chain uses TRBV14 with TRBJ1-6; D gene uncertain. V was clipped by 2 bases and J by 7 bases, with 0 bases between them. CDR3 length equals 11 residues. Germline lookup yields CDR1 SGHDN and CDR2 FVKESK. The CDR3 protein is CASSQNSPLHF. The CDR3, as DNA: TGTGCCAGCAGCCAAAATTCACCCCTCCACTTT.

This clone was found once. The chain is built from TRBV19 and TRBJ1-2; weak D call: TRBD1 (5 bases). Trimming shortened V by 3 bases and J by 5 bases, and 16 bases separated the two germline ends. CDR3 size: 15 residues. The germline V gene encodes CDR1 LNHDA and CDR2 SQIVND (reference sequence). In DNA, the CDR3 is TGTGCCAGTAGTATCTTCCGGCCCTGGGGGTATGGCTACACCTTC. Its translation: CASSIFRPWGYGYTF.

The V call is TRBV18, the J call TRBJ1-1; D perhaps matches TRBD1 (5 bases). Trimming left V 3 bases short and J 5 bases short, with 19 bases between. Germline values: CDR1 KGHSH, CDR2 LQKENI. The length of the CDR3 is 16 residues. This chain's CDR3 is CASSPFLGERRTEAFF. For the CDR3, the DNA is TGTGCCAGCTCACCGTTCCTGGGGGAGAGGAGGACTGAAGCTTTCTTT.

This chain joins TRBV27 and TRBJ2-2; D remains ambiguous. The CDR3 has 13 amino acids. The germline gives CDR1 MNHEY, CDR2 SMNVEV (reference sequence). V was pared by 1 base and J by 7 bases, with 7 bases between. The CDR3 protein is CASSLWAHGELFF. The DNA of the CDR3 is TGTGCCAGCAGTTTATGGGCACACGGGGAGCTGTTTTTT.

The V gene is TRBV5-6, the J gene TRBJ1-2; D perhaps matches TRBD1 (5 bases). Germline CDR1 SGHDT, CDR2 YYEEEE. This CDR3 has 13 amino acids. The V and J ends lost 1 base and 7 bases respectively, with 11 bases between them. For the CDR3, the DNA is TGTGCCAGCAGCTTGAACAGGTTGGGTGGCTACACCTTC. Amino acids: CASSLNRLGGYTF. The full variable domain, with the rest looked up from reference TRBV5-6 and TRBJ1-2, is DAGVTQSPTHLIKTRGQQVTLRCSPKSGHDTVSWYQQALGQGPQFIFQYYEEEERQRGNFPDRFSGHQFPNYSSELNVNALLLGDSALYLCASSLNRLGGYTFGSGTRLTVV.